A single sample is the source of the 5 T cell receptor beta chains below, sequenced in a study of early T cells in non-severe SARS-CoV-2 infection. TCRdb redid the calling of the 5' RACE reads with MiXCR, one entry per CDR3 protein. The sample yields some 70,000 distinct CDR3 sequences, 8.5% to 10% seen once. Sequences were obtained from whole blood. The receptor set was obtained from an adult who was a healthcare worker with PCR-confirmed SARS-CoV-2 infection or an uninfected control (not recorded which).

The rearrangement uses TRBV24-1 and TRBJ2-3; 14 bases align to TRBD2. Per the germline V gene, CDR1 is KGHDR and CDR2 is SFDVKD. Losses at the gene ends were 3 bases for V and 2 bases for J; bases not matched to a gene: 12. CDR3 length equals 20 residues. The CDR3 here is CATSDPPGTSGGSYTDTQYF. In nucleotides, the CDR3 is TGTGCCACCAGTGATCCCCCCGGGACTAGCGGGGGATCTTACACAGATACGCAGTATTTT.

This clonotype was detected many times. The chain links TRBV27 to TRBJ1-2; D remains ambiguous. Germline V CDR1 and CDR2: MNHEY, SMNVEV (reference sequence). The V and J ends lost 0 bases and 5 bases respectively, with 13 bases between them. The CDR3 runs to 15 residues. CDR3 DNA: TGTGCCAGCAGTTTATCAGGACTCACCCCTTATGGCTACACCTTC. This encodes CASSLSGLTPYGYTF.

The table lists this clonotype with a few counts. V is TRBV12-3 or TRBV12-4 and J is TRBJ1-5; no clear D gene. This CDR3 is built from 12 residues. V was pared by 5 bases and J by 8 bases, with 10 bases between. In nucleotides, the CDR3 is TGTGCCAGCAGTAGTTTGGGAGAGCCCCAGCATTTT. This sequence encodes CASSSLGEPQHF.

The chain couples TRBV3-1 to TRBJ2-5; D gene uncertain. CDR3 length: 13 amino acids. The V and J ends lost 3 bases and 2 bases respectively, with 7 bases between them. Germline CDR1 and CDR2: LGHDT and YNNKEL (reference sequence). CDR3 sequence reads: CASSHPGQETQYF. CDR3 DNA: TGTGCCAGCAGCCACCCTGGACAAGAGACCCAGTACTTC.

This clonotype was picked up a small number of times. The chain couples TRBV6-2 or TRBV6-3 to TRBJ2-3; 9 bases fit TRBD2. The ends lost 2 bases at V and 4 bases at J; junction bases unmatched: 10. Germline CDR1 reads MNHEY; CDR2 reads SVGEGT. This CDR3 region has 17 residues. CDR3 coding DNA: TGTGCCAGCAGTTACGAGCTAGCGGGAACAAGCGCAGATACGCAGTATTTT. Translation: CASSYELAGTSADTQYF.